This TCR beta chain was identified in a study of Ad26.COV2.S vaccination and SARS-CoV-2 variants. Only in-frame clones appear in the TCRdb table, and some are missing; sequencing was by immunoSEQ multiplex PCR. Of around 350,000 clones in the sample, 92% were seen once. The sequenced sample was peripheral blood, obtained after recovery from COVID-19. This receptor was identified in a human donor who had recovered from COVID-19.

The CDR3 loop is CASSFGGNQPQHF. Here the CDR3 DNA reads TGTGCCAGCAGCTTTGGGGGTAATCAGCCCCAGCATTTT. The genes are TRBV11-2 and TRBJ1-5; D possibly corresponds to TRBD1 (5 bases). Germline CDR1 SGHAT, CDR2 FQNNGV. Deletions cut 3 bases from V and 4 bases from J, with 7 bases between. The CDR3 spans 13 residues.